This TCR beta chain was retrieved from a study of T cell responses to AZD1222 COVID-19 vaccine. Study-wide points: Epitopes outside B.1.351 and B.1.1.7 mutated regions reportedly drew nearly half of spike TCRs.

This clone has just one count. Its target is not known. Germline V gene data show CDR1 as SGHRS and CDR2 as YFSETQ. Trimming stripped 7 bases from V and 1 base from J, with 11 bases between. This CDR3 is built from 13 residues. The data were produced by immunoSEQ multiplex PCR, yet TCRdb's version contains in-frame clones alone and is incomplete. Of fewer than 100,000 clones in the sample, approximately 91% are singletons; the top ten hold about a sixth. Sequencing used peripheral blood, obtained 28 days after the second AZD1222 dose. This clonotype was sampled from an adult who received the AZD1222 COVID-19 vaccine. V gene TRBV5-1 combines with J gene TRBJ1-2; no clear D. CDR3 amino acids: CASQKSLNYGYTF. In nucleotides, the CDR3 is TGCGCCAGCCAGAAGAGCCTTAACTATGGCTACACCTTC.